This is a list of T cell receptor beta chains from one sample in a study of T cell responses to AZD1222 COVID-19 vaccine. Measured with immunoSEQ multiplex PCR; TCRdb has only the in-frame clones, and not every one. In the table there are about 94,000 clones, roughly 88% of which are singletons. The sample consisted of peripheral blood, taken on day 0 of AZD1222 vaccination. The receptors come from an adult in good health. Each CDR3 is given with its conserved first and last residue. D genes are given only for firm matches. Expanded clones get a size class; other rows say once, few or many, or leave the size out.

>TRBV5-3|NA|NA|TRBJ2-3
CARSLFEGYEDTQYF
TGTGCCAGAAGCTTGTTTGAGGGATATGAAGATACGCAGTATTTT
>TRBV10-3|NA|TRBD1|TRBJ2-7
CATIGQGANYEQYF
TGTGCCACCATAGGACAGGGGGCAAACTACGAGCAGTACTTC
>TRBV2|NA|NA|TRBJ2-7
CASSSQGYEQYF
TGTGCCAGCAGCAGTCAGGGCTACGAGCAGTACTTC
>TRBV24-1|few|NA|TRBJ2-1
CATSDSGQTNEQFF
TGTGCCACCAGTGATTCCGGACAGACCAATGAGCAGTTCTTC
>TRBV5-5|NA|NA|TRBJ2-7
CASSWGDYEQYF
TGTGCCAGCAGCTGGGGGGACTACGAGCAGTACTTC
>TRBV30|NA|NA|TRBJ1-4
CAWSVLEYNEKLFF
TGTGCCTGGAGTGTTCTGGAGTATAATGAAAAACTGTTTTTT
>TRBV6-1|NA|TRBD1|TRBJ1-6
CASSKDRGGSSYNSPLHF
TGTGCCAGCAGTAAAGACAGGGGCGGGAGCTCCTATAATTCACCCCTCCACTTT
>TRBV25-1|NA|NA|TRBJ1-2
CASSLGGGYTF
TGTGCCAGCAGTCTGGGGGGTGGCTACACCTTC
>TRBV6-1|NA|TRBD2|TRBJ2-7
CASSERTSGSEQYF
TGTGCCAGCAGTGAAAGGACTAGTGGGTCCGAGCAGTACTTC
>TRBV7-2|NA|NA|TRBJ2-3
CASSKISPSGTDTQYF
TGTGCCAGCAGCAAAATCAGCCCAAGCGGGACAGATACGCAGTATTTT
>TRBV7-8|NA|NA|TRBJ2-2
CASSLLVSHTGELFF
TGTGCCAGCAGCCTACTAGTATCGCACACCGGGGAGCTGTTTTTT
>TRBV18|once|NA|TRBJ2-5
CASSPTGTQETQYF
TGTGCCAGCTCACCTACAGGGACGCAAGAGACCCAGTACTTC
>TRBV5-1|NA|TRBD1|TRBJ2-1
CASSPGQGAAYNEQFF
TGCGCCAGCAGCCCCGGACAGGGGGCTGCCTACAATGAGCAGTTCTTC
>TRBV6-6|NA|NA|TRBJ2-7
CASSYLGTHEQYF
TGTGCCAGCAGTTACTTGGGGACCCACGAGCAGTACTTC
>TRBV19|NA|NA|TRBJ1-2
CASSKDRSDYGYTF
TGTGCCAGTAGTAAGGACCGGAGCGACTATGGCTACACCTTC
>TRBV10-3|once|NA|TRBJ2-7
CAITHGQGGTYEQYF
TGTGCCATCACCCACGGGCAGGGGGGCACCTACGAGCAGTACTTC
>TRBV19|NA|NA|TRBJ1-5
CASSPGTIGLRDQPQHF
TGTGCCAGTAGTCCGGGTACCATCGGACTCCGTGATCAGCCCCAGCATTTT
>TRBV3-1/TRBV3-2|NA|NA|TRBJ1-5
CASSHQTGPDQPQHF
TGTGCCAGCAGCCATCAGACAGGCCCAGATCAGCCCCAGCATTTT
>TRBV19|NA|TRBD1|TRBJ1-2
CASSDRGQGYGYTF
TGTGCCAGTAGCGACAGGGGGCAAGGCTATGGCTACACCTTC
>TRBV7-3|NA|NA|TRBJ2-2
CASSRNANTGELFF
TGTGCCAGCAGTAGGAATGCGAACACCGGGGAGCTGTTTTTT
>TRBV28|NA|NA|TRBJ2-7
CASSSPGASYEQYF
TGTGCCAGCAGTTCCCCCGGGGCCTCCTACGAGCAGTACTTC
>TRBV4-3|NA|TRBD1|TRBJ1-5
CASSQATGGDYQPQHF
TGCGCCAGCAGCCAAGCGACAGGGGGAGACTATCAGCCCCAGCATTTT
>TRBV7-2|NA|NA|TRBJ1-4
CASSLDLLAATNEKLFF
TGTGCCAGCAGCTTAGACCTCTTGGCTGCAACTAATGAAAAACTGTTTTTT
>TRBV7-2|NA|TRBD1|TRBJ1-4
CASSRTGTGNNEKLFF
TGTGCCAGCAGCCGTACCGGGACAGGGAATAATGAAAAACTGTTTTTT
>TRBV7-7|NA|NA|TRBJ1-2
CASSLGPPFPFTTNYGYTF
TGTGCTAGCAGCTTAGGGCCCCCTTTTCCCTTTACTACTAACTATGGCTACACCTTC
>TRBV5-1|NA|TRBD1|TRBJ2-7
CASSLRDRSYEQYF
TGCGCCAGCAGCTTGAGGGACAGGTCCTACGAGCAGTACTTC
>TRBV6-1|NA|TRBD2|TRBJ2-5
CASSEVSSGGGETQYF
TGTGCCAGCAGTGAAGTATCAAGCGGGGGAGGCGAGACCCAGTACTTC
>TRBV27|NA|NA|TRBJ1-2
CASSSGDYGYTF
TGTGCCAGCAGTTCGGGTGACTATGGCTACACCTTC
>TRBV10-3|NA|NA|TRBJ2-3
CAIREGPPPDTQYF
TGTGCCATCAGGGAGGGTCCTCCCCCAGATACGCAGTATTTT
>TRBV27|NA|NA|TRBJ2-5
CASSFERKETQYF
TGTGCCAGCAGTTTCGAGCGAAAAGAGACCCAGTACTTC
>TRBV7-9|NA|NA|TRBJ1-2
CASSLRKDGYTF
TGTGCCAGCAGCTTAAGGAAGGATGGCTACACCTTC
>TRBV20-1|NA|TRBD2|TRBJ2-3
CSASSLADTYTDTQYF
TGCAGTGCTAGTTCACTAGCGGATACCTACACAGATACGCAGTATTTT
>TRBV30|NA|TRBD1|TRBJ1-2
CAWSRDSGYGYTF
TGTGCCTGGAGCCGGGACAGCGGCTATGGCTACACCTTC
>TRBV28|NA|TRBD1|TRBJ1-6
CASTRQGIVALHF
TGTGCCAGCACGAGACAGGGGATCGTAGCCCTCCACTTT
>TRBV6-5|NA|NA|TRBJ2-5
CASSYSRGLGETQYF
TGTGCCAGCAGTTACTCGAGAGGGCTCGGAGAGACCCAGTACTTC
>TRBV4-1|NA|NA|TRBJ2-6
CASSQDRLSLSGANVLTF
TGCGCCAGCAGCCAAGACAGGCTATCGCTCTCTGGGGCCAACGTCCTGACTTTC
>TRBV28|NA|TRBD1|TRBJ1-2
CASRPGGYYGYTF
TGTGCCAGCAGGCCAGGGGGCTACTATGGCTACACCTTC
>TRBV19|NA|NA|TRBJ1-1
CASSGDVNTEAFF
TGTGCCAGTAGTGGGGACGTGAACACTGAAGCTTTCTTT
>TRBV19|NA|TRBD2|TRBJ2-1
CASSTSGAPNEQFF
TGTGCCAGTAGTACTAGCGGGGCCCCCAACGAGCAGTTCTTC
>TRBV18|once|TRBD1|TRBJ2-7
CASSLTTPGTGADEQYF
TGTGCCAGCTCACTCACAACCCCCGGGACAGGGGCCGACGAGCAGTACTTC
>TRBV6-5|NA|NA|TRBJ1-6
CASSPGHYNSPLHF
TGTGCCAGCAGTCCGGGACACTATAATTCACCCCTCCACTTT
>TRBV4-1|NA|TRBD2|TRBJ2-7
CASSLTSGYEQYF
TGCGCCAGCAGCCTAACTAGCGGATACGAGCAGTACTTC
>TRBV5-1|NA|NA|TRBJ2-5
CASSRQVQETQYF
TGCGCCAGCAGCCGACAGGTCCAAGAGACCCAGTACTTC
>TRBV4-3|NA|NA|TRBJ2-2
CASSQDRDKWTGELFF
TGCGCCAGCAGCCAAGATCGGGATAAGTGGACCGGGGAGCTGTTTTTT
>TRBV6-4|NA|NA|TRBJ1-1
CASAGGRNTEAFF
TGTGCCAGCGCGGGGGGGCGCAACACTGAAGCTTTCTTT
>TRBV7-2|NA|NA|TRBJ2-7
CASSLRQTSYEQYF
TGTGCCAGCAGCTTAAGACAGACTAGCTACGAGCAGTACTTC
>TRBV4-1|few|TRBD2|TRBJ2-1
CASSYGFIAGGDEQFF
TGCGCCAGCAGTTACGGTTTTATAGCGGGAGGGGATGAGCAGTTCTTC
>TRBV19|once|NA|TRBJ2-7
CASSQGTALYEQYF
TGTGCCAGTAGTCAGGGGACCGCTCTGTACGAGCAGTACTTC
>TRBV19|NA|NA|TRBJ1-3
CASTQTLSSGNTIYF
TGTGCCAGTACCCAGACACTTTCCTCTGGAAACACCATATATTTT
>TRBV19|NA|TRBD2|TRBJ2-3
CASSFRGLAGVYF
TGTGCCAGTAGTTTTAGAGGACTAGCGGGGGTTTATTTT
>TRBV7-9|NA|NA|TRBJ2-3
CASSLGPGWGTQYF
TGTGCCAGCAGCTTAGGTCCGGGCTGGGGTACGCAGTATTTT
>TRBV2|NA|NA|TRBJ2-5
CARLAIQETQYF
TGTGCCAGACTAGCCATCCAAGAGACCCAGTACTTC
>TRBV9|NA|NA|TRBJ1-5
CASSVPSVVSGQNQPQHF
TGTGCCAGCAGCGTACCCTCAGTGGTTTCAGGTCAAAATCAGCCCCAGCATTTT
>TRBV4-3|NA|TRBD1|TRBJ1-2
CASSQAGQGGDYGYTF
TGCGCCAGCAGCCAAGCCGGACAGGGTGGTGACTATGGCTACACCTTC
>TRBV6-1|NA|TRBD2|TRBJ2-3
CASSESSGGASTDTQYF
TGTGCCAGCAGTGAAAGTAGCGGGGGGGCAAGCACAGATACGCAGTATTTT